These T cell receptor beta chains were read from a single sample in a study of T cell responses to AZD1222 COVID-19 vaccine. Clones were read by immunoSEQ multiplex PCR, and TCRdb kept only the in-frame ones, dropping some. The sample holds about 140,000 clones; 75% to 95% are singletons and the top ten take roughly 3.6%. The starting material was peripheral blood, obtained on day 0 of AZD1222 vaccination. The receptors here all came from an adult in good health. The CDR3 runs from the conserved cysteine through the conserved F or W. A D gene is named only where the DNA matches it firmly. Not every row has a clone size; where given, it reads once, few, many or a size class.

j_call: TRBJ1-5; clone_size: .; d_call: .; v_call: TRBV12-3/TRBV12-4; cdr3_nt: TGTGCCAGCAGTTTAGGGGAGTATCAGCCCCAGCATTTT; cdr3_aa: CASSLGEYQPQHF
j_call: TRBJ2-1; clone_size: .; d_call: .; v_call: TRBV3-1/TRBV3-2; cdr3_nt: TGTGCCAGCAGCCGTCGTGACAATGAGCAGTTCTTC; cdr3_aa: CASSRRDNEQFF
j_call: TRBJ1-4; clone_size: .; d_call: .; v_call: TRBV7-3; cdr3_nt: TGTGCCACTCCGAAAAAAAGGGTTGCAACTAATGAAAAACTGTTTTTT; cdr3_aa: CATPKKRVATNEKLFF
j_call: TRBJ2-1; clone_size: .; d_call: TRBD2; v_call: TRBV30; cdr3_nt: TGTGCCTGGAGTGACCCCACTGGGACTAGCGGATACAATGAGCAGTTCTTC; cdr3_aa: CAWSDPTGTSGYNEQFF
j_call: TRBJ1-1; clone_size: .; d_call: TRBD1; v_call: TRBV4-1; cdr3_nt: TGCGCCAGCAGCCCCCCCCGGGACAGGGCTGATGGTGGCACTGAAGCTTTCTTT; cdr3_aa: CASSPPRDRADGGTEAFF
j_call: TRBJ2-2; clone_size: .; d_call: .; v_call: TRBV29-1; cdr3_nt: TGCAGCGTTCGAAACGGGGGGCTGTTTTTT; cdr3_aa: CSVRNGGLFF
j_call: TRBJ2-7; clone_size: .; d_call: TRBD1; v_call: TRBV7-6; cdr3_nt: TGTGCCAGCAGCTTAGACCCGGGACAGACCTACGAGCAGTACTTC; cdr3_aa: CASSLDPGQTYEQYF
j_call: TRBJ2-3; clone_size: .; d_call: TRBD2; v_call: TRBV9; cdr3_nt: TGTGCCAGCACCCTAAGGGGAAGCGGGAGTACAGATACGCAGTATTTT; cdr3_aa: CASTLRGSGSTDTQYF
j_call: TRBJ1-2; clone_size: .; d_call: .; v_call: TRBV24-1; cdr3_nt: TGTGCCACCAGTGATTTCTGGGTCAGTCAGGGTATCGACCACTATGGCTACACCTTC; cdr3_aa: CATSDFWVSQGIDHYGYTF
j_call: TRBJ1-5; clone_size: .; d_call: TRBD1; v_call: TRBV18; cdr3_nt: TGTGCCAGCTCACCCGCCGGGACAGGGGGCAATCAGCCCCAGCATTTT; cdr3_aa: CASSPAGTGGNQPQHF
j_call: TRBJ2-4; clone_size: once; d_call: TRBD2; v_call: TRBV6-5; cdr3_nt: TGTGCCAGCATAGGCGGGGGGGCGAGAAACATTCAGTACTTC; cdr3_aa: CASIGGGARNIQYF
j_call: TRBJ1-3; clone_size: .; d_call: TRBD1; v_call: TRBV15; cdr3_nt: TGTGCCACCAGCAGAGGGACAGGGCCTGGTGGAAACACCATATATTTT; cdr3_aa: CATSRGTGPGGNTIYF
j_call: TRBJ2-5; clone_size: .; d_call: .; v_call: TRBV2; cdr3_nt: TGTGCCAGCAGTTATTCTAGAACGGGAGAGACCCAGTACTTC; cdr3_aa: CASSYSRTGETQYF
j_call: TRBJ1-5; clone_size: .; d_call: .; v_call: TRBV5-6; cdr3_nt: TGTGCCAGCAGCTTCGGCGGAGGAAACAATCAGCCCCAGCATTTT; cdr3_aa: CASSFGGGNNQPQHF
j_call: TRBJ2-7; clone_size: .; d_call: .; v_call: TRBV5-6; cdr3_nt: TGTGCCAGCAGCTTATTTCTTCCTCAACCGGGTTACGAGCAGTACTTC; cdr3_aa: CASSLFLPQPGYEQYF
j_call: TRBJ2-7; clone_size: once; d_call: TRBD2; v_call: TRBV7-6; cdr3_nt: TGTGCCAGCAGCCCATACTTAATCCCGGGACTAGCGGGACTCCCTAATAGGGAGCAGTACTTC; cdr3_aa: CASSPYLIPGLAGLPNREQYF
j_call: TRBJ1-5; clone_size: .; d_call: TRBD1; v_call: TRBV7-9; cdr3_nt: TGTGCCAGCAGCTTAGCACCGGACAGGCATCAGCCCCAGCATTTT; cdr3_aa: CASSLAPDRHQPQHF